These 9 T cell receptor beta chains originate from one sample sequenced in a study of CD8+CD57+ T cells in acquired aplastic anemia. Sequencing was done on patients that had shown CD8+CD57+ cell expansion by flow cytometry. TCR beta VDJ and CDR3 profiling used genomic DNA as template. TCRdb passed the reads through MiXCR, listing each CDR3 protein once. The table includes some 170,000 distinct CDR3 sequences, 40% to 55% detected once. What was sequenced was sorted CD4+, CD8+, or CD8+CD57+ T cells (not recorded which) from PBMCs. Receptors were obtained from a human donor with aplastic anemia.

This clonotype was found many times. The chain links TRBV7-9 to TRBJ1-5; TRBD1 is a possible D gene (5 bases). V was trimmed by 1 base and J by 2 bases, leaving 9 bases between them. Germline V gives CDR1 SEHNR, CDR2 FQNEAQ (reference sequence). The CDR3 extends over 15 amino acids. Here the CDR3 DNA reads TGTGCCAGCAGCTTAGGAGGGGATGGCAATCAGCCCCAGCATTTT. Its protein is CASSLGGDGNQPQHF.

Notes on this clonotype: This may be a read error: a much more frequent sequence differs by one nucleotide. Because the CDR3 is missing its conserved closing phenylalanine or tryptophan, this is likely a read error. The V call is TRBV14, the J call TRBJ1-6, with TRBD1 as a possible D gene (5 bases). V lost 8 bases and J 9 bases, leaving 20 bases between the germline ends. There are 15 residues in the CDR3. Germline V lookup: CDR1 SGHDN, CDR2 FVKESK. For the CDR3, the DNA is TGTGCCAGCTCCCCCGAGGGCGCGAGGGGTTCACCCCTCCACTCT. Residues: CASSPEGARGSPLHS.

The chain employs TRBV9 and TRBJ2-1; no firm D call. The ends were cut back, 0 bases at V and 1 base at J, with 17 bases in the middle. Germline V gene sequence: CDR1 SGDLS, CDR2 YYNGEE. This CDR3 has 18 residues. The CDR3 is CASSVEGALAHSYNEQFF. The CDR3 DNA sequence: TGTGCCAGCAGCGTAGAGGGCGCGCTGGCACATTCCTACAATGAGCAGTTCTTC.

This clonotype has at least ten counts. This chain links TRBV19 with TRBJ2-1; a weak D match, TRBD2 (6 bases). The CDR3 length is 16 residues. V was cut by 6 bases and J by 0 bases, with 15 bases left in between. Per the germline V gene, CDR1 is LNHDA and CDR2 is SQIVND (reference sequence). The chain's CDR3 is CASSPLGGSSYNEQFF. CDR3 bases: TGTGCCAGTAGCCCGCTAGGAGGGAGCTCCTACAATGAGCAGTTCTTC.

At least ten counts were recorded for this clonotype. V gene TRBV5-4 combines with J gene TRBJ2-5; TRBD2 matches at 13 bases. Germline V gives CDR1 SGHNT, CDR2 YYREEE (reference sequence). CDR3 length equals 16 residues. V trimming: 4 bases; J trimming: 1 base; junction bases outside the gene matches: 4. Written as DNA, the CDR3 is TGTGCCAGCAGCCCCTGGACTAGCGGGGGCCAAGAGACCCAGTACTTC. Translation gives CASSPWTSGGQETQYF.

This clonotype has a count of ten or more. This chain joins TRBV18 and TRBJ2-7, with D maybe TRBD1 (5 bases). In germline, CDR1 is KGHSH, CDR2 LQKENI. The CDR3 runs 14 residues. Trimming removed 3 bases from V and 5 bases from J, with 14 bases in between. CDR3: CASSPRAQADEQYF. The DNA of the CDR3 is TGTGCCAGCTCACCCAGGGCACAGGCAGACGAGCAGTACTTC.

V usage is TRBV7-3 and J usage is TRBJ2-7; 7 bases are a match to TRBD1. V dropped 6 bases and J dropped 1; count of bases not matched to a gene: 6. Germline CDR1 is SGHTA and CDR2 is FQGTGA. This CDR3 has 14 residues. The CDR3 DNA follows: TGTGCCAGCAGTTACAGGGACAGATCCTACGAGCAGTACTTC. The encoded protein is CASSYRDRSYEQYF.

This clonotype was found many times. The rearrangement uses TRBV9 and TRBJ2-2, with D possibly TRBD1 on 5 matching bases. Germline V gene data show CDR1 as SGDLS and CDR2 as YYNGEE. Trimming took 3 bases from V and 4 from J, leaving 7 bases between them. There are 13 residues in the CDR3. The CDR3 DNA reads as TGTGCCAGCAGCGGGGGCATCACCGGGGAGCTGTTTTTT. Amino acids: CASSGGITGELFF. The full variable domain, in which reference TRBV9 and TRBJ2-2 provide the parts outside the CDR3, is DSGVTQTPKHLITATGQRVTLRCSPRSGDLSVYWYQQSLDQGLQFLIQYYNGEERAKGNILERFSAQQFPDLHSELNLSSLELGDSALYFCASSGGITGELFFGEGSRLTVL.

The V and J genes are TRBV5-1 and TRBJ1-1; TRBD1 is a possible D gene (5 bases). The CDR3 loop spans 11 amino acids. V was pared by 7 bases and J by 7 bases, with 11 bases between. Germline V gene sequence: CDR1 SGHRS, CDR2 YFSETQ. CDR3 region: CASSEGIEAFF. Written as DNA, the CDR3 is TGCGCCAGCTCTGAGGGGATTGAAGCTTTCTTT.